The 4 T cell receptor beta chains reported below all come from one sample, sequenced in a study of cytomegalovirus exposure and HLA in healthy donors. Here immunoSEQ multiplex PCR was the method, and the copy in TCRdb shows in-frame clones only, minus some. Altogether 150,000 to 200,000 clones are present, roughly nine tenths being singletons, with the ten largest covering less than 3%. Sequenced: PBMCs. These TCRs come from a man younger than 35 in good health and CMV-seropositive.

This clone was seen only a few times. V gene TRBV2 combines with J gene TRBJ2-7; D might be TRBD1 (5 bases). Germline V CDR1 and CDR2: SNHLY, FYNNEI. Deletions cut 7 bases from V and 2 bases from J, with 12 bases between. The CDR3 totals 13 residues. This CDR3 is CASISQGTYEQYF. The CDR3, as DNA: TGTGCCAGCATAAGCCAGGGCACCTACGAGCAGTACTTC.

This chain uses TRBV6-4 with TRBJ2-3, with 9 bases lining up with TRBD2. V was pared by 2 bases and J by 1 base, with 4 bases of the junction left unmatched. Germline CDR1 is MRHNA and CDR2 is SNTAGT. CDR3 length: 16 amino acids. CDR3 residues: CASSDQASGGTDTQYF. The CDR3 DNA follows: TGTGCCAGCAGTGACCAAGCTAGCGGGGGCACAGATACGCAGTATTTT.

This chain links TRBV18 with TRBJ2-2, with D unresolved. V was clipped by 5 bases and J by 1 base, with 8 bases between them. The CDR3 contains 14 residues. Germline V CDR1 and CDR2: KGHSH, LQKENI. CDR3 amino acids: CASSALRNTGELFF. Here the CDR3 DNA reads TGTGCCAGCTCAGCCCTACGGAACACCGGGGAGCTGTTTTTT. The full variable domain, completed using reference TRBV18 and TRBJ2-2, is NAGVMQNPRHLVRRRGQEARLRCSPMKGHSHVYWYRQLPEEGLKFMVYLQKENIIDESGMPKERFSAEFPKEGPSILRIQQVVRGDSAAYFCASSALRNTGELFFGEGSRLTVL.

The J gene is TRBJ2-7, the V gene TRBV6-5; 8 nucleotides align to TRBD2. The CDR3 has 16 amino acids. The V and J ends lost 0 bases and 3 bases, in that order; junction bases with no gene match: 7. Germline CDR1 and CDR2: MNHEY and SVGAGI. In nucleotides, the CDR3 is TGTGCCAGCAGTTACTCGACTAGCGCGGTAGGCTACGAGCAGTACTTC. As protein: CASSYSTSAVGYEQYF.